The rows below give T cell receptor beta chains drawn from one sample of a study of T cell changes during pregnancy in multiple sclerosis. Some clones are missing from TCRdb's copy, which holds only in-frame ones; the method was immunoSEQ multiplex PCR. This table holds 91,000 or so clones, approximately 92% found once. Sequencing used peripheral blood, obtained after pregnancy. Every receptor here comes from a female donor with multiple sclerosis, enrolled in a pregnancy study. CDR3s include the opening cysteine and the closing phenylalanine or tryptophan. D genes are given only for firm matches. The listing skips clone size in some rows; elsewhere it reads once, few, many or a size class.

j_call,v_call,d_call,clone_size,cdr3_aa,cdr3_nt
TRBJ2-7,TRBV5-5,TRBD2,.,CASSLGTSGRTSYEQYF,TGTGCCAGCAGCTTGGGGACTAGCGGGAGGACATCGTACGAGCAGTACTTC
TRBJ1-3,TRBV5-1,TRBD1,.,CASSLAGRTGSGNTIYF,TGCGCCAGCAGCTTGGCAGGAAGGACAGGCTCTGGAAACACCATATATTTT
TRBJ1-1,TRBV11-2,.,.,CASSRRALNTEAFF,TGTGCCAGCAGCCGCAGGGCTCTGAACACTGAAGCTTTCTTT
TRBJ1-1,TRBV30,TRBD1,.,CAWNRQGRTEAFF,TGTGCCTGGAACCGACAGGGAAGGACTGAAGCTTTCTTT
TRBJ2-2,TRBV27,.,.,CASSPWGQSRTAGELFF,TGTGCCAGCAGTCCCTGGGGGCAATCGAGGACGGCCGGGGAGCTGTTTTTT
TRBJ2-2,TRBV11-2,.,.,CASSPMAFGTGELFF,TGTGCCAGCAGCCCTATGGCCTTCGGGACCGGGGAGCTGTTTTTT
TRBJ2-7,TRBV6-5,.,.,CASSYSPGTSYEQYF,TGTGCCAGCAGTTACTCCCCGGGTACCAGCTACGAGCAGTACTTC
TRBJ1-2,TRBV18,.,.,CASSPPPGNYGYTF,TGTGCCAGCTCACCACCGCCAGGAAACTATGGCTACACCTTC
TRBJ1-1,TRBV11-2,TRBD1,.,CASSADRGHGTEAFF,TGTGCCAGCAGCGCAGACAGGGGGCATGGCACTGAAGCTTTCTTT
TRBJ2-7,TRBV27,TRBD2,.,CASSLKLAGATSYEQYF,TGTGCCAGCAGTTTAAAACTAGCGGGGGCCACCTCCTACGAGCAGTACTTC
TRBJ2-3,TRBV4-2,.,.,CASSPPALGTSTDTQYF,TGTGCCAGCAGCCCCCCGGCCCTGGGCACTAGCACAGATACGCAGTATTTT
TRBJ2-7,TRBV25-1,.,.,CASSDDTYEQYF,TGTGCCAGCAGTGACGACACTTACGAGCAGTACTTC
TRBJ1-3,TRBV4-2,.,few,CASSQVNLGSGNTIYF,TGTGCCAGCAGCCAGGTGAACTTGGGCAGTGGAAACACCATATATTTT
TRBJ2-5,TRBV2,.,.,CASSEVGGPLETQYF,TGTGCCAGCAGTGAAGTTGGGGGCCCGCTAGAGACCCAGTACTTC
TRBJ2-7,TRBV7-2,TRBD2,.,CASSLGGGRPYEQYF,TGTGCCAGCAGCTTAGGGGGCGGGAGGCCCTACGAGCAGTACTTC
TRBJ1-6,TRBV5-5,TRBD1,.,CASSFERTGNTPLHF,TGTGCCAGCAGCTTCGAAAGGACAGGGAACACACCCCTCCACTTT
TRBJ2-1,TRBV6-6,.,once,CASRLDLSASYNEQFF,TGTGCCAGCAGATTGGACCTTAGCGCCTCCTACAATGAGCAGTTCTTC
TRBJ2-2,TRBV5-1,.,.,CASSLAIGTGELFF,TGCGCCAGCAGCTTGGCCATCGGCACCGGGGAGCTGTTTTTT
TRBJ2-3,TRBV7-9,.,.,CASSLRGDRTDTQYF,TGTGCCAGCAGCTTACGCGGGGATCGCACAGATACGCAGTATTTT
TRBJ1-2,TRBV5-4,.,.,CASSLSDGYTF,TGTGCCAGCAGCTTGTCAGATGGCTACACCTTC
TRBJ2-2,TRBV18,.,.,CASSPPSQGPGELFF,TGTGCCAGCTCACCACCGAGTCAGGGCCCCGGGGAGCTGTTTTTT
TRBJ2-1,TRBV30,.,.,CAWRPQHNEQFF,TGTGCCTGGAGGCCACAGCACAATGAGCAGTTCTTC
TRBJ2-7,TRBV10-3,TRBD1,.,CAITGTGGSEQYF,TGTGCCATCACGGGGACAGGAGGATCCGAGCAGTACTTC
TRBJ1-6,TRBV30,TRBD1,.,CAWGQGDNSPLHF,TGTGCCTGGGGACAGGGGGATAATTCACCCCTCCACTTT
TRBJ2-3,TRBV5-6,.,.,CASSWEGRDITDTQYF,TGTGCCAGCAGCTGGGAAGGCCGGGATATCACAGATACGCAGTATTTT
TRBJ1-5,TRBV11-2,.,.,CASSSARENQPQHF,TGTGCCAGCAGCTCAGCGCGGGAAAACCAGCCCCAGCATTTT
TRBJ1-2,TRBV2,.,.,CASSARRSDYGYTF,TGTGCCAGCAGTGCGAGAAGGAGTGACTATGGCTACACCTTC
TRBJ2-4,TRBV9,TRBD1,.,CASSETGREAKNIQYF,TGTGCCAGCAGCGAGACAGGGCGTGAAGCCAAAAACATTCAGTACTTC
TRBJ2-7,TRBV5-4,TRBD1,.,CASSVWDSSYEQYF,TGTGCCAGCAGCGTATGGGACAGCTCCTACGAGCAGTACTTC
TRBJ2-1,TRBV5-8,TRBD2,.,CASSSPPGGADNEQFF,TGTGCCAGCAGCTCCCCTCCCGGGGGGGCCGACAATGAGCAGTTCTTC
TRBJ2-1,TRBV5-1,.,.,CASSEVLTSGDKTYNEQFF,TGCGCCAGCAGCGAGGTCTTGACTAGTGGAGACAAGACTTACAATGAGCAGTTCTTC
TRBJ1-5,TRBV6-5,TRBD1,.,CASRDLQGRGQPQHF,TGTGCCAGCAGAGACCTACAGGGGCGAGGGCAGCCCCAGCATTTT
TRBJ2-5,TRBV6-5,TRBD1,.,CASSYGGQGNIETQYF,TGTGCCAGCAGTTACGGGGGACAGGGGAATATCGAGACCCAGTACTTC
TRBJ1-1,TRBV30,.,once,CAWSPTGTEAFF,TGTGCCTGGAGTCCGACAGGCACTGAAGCTTTCTTT
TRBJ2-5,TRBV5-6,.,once,CASSSEGGEIQETQYF,TGTGCCAGCAGCTCCGAGGGCGGGGAGATCCAAGAGACCCAGTACTTC
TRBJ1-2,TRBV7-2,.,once,CASSPPVYYGYTF,TGTGCCAGCAGCCCTCCCGTCTACTATGGCTACACCTTC
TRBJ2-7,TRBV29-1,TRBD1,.,CSVQQGAGYEQYF,TGCAGCGTGCAACAGGGGGCAGGGTACGAGCAGTACTTC
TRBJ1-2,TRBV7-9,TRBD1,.,CASSPLSGGYGYTF,TGTGCCAGCAGCCCACTTTCAGGGGGCTATGGCTACACCTTC
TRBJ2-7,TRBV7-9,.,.,CASGGEPLTEQYF,TGTGCCAGCGGCGGGGAGCCCCTCACCGAGCAGTACTTC
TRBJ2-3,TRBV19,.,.,CASSIGALPSTDTQYF,TGTGCCAGTAGTATAGGGGCCCTTCCTAGCACAGATACGCAGTATTTT
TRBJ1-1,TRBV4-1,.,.,CASSPSGQSNTEAFF,TGCGCCAGCAGCCCCTCCGGACAATCGAACACTGAAGCTTTCTTT
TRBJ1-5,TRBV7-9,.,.,CASSAGVQPQHF,TGTGCCAGCAGCGCAGGGGTCCAGCCCCAGCATTTT
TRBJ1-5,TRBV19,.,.,CASSIEAGPYSNQPQHF,TGTGCCAGTAGTATAGAGGCAGGCCCTTATAGCAATCAGCCCCAGCATTTT
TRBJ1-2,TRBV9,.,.,CASSARAGQSPGYTF,TGTGCCAGCAGCGCTCGGGCGGGGCAGTCCCCTGGCTACACCTTC
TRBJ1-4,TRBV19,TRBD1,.,CASRLDEGQGALLGEKLFF,TGTGCCAGTAGACTCGACGAGGGGCAGGGGGCCTTGCTGGGTGAAAAACTGTTTTTT
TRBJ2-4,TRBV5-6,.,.,CASSWIRGRGAKNIQYF,TGTGCCAGCAGCTGGATCAGGGGAAGAGGGGCCAAAAACATTCAGTACTTC
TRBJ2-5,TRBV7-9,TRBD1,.,CASSSGQGESETQYF,TGTGCCAGCAGCAGTGGACAGGGGGAAAGCGAGACCCAGTACTTC
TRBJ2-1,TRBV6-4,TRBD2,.,CASSARTSGDNEQFF,TGTGCCAGCAGTGCCAGGACTAGCGGGGACAATGAGCAGTTCTTC
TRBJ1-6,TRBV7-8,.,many,CASSLGGSNSPLHF,TGTGCCAGCAGCTTAGGTGGCAGTAATTCACCCCTCCACTTT
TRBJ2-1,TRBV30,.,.,CAWGGTANNEQFF,TGTGCCTGGGGAGGGACAGCTAACAATGAGCAGTTCTTC
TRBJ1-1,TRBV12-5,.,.,CASAFGQNEAFF,TGTGCTAGTGCCTTCGGACAGAACGAAGCTTTCTTT
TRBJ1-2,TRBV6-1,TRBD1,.,CASSDLTGANYGYTF,TGTGCCAGCAGTGATCTGACAGGGGCGAACTATGGCTACACCTTC
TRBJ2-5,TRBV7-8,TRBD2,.,CASSLAAGARETQYF,TGTGCCAGCAGCTTAGCAGCGGGAGCTAGGGAGACCCAGTACTTC